A selection of T cell receptor beta chains follows, all from one sample in a study of blood T cells in healthy people across ages. TCRdb processed the 5' RACE reads anew with MiXCR; each CDR3 protein has one entry. The sample has hundreds of thousands of distinct CDR3 sequences; around 43% are singletons. The sample taken for sequencing was blood. All receptors come from a man older than 75 in good health. CDR3s include the opening cysteine and the closing phenylalanine or tryptophan. D genes are given only for firm matches. For some rows the clone size is stated as once, few or many, or as a class when expanded; others skip it.

v_call	d_call	j_call	clone_size	cdr3_nt	cdr3_aa
TRBV7-9	-	TRBJ1-2	few	TGTGCCAGCAGCTTGTCTCCGGGACAACCTTATGGCTACACCTTC	CASSLSPGQPYGYTF
TRBV12-5	TRBD1	TRBJ2-1	-	TGTGCTAGCCCCTACGGGACAGAAAACAATGAGCAGTTCTTC	CASPYGTENNEQFF
TRBV7-2	-	TRBJ2-7	-	TGTGCCAGCAGCAACGTAAGGGGGACGATTGAGTACTTC	CASSNVRGTIEYF
TRBV7-9	-	TRBJ2-1	-	TGTGCCAGCAGCTTAGCGCAACTCTCAAGCTCCTACAATGAGCAGTTCTTC	CASSLAQLSSSYNEQFF
TRBV7-8	TRBD2	TRBJ2-7	few	TGTGCCAGCAGCTTAGACGGCGGGGGTAGAGGCGAGCAGTACTTC	CASSLDGGGRGEQYF
TRBV7-2	TRBD1	TRBJ2-7	few	TGTGCCAGCAGCCTCGACGGACAGGGTCTAATGGACGAGCAGTACTTC	CASSLDGQGLMDEQYF
TRBV6-2/TRBV6-3	-	TRBJ2-7	-	TGTGCCAGCAGAGACAGGCGCTCTAGCTCCTACGAGCAGTACTTC	CASRDRRSSSYEQYF
TRBV7-2	TRBD2	TRBJ2-5	few	TGTGCCAGCAGCTTAGTTGCGGGAGTGGGGAGGGAGACCCAGTACTTC	CASSLVAGVGRETQYF
TRBV5-6	TRBD1	TRBJ2-5	-	TGTGCCAGCACCGCACGGGGGACAGGGATTGTGGAGACCCAGTACTTC	CASTARGTGIVETQYF
TRBV6-2/TRBV6-3	-	TRBJ2-7	-	TGTGCCAGCAGCCCGGCGCGCGTTGAGCAGTACTTC	CASSPARVEQYF
TRBV20-1	TRBD1	TRBJ1-2	-	TGCAGTGCGTACCGGGACAGGGCTTATGGCTACACCTTC	CSAYRDRAYGYTF
TRBV6-2/TRBV6-3	-	TRBJ2-3	few	TGTGCCAGCAGTCATACAGCCGGGACGGCCACAGATACGCAGTATTTT	CASSHTAGTATDTQYF
TRBV7-9	TRBD2	TRBJ2-4	-	TGTGCCAGCAGCATACTAGCGGGGGGCTCGCAGTACTTC	CASSILAGGSQYF
TRBV20-1	-	TRBJ1-2	-	TGCAGTGCTAGAGATCAGGGTAGGGATAATGGCTACACCTTC	CSARDQGRDNGYTF
TRBV27	TRBD1	TRBJ1-2	few	TGTGCCAGCAGCAGGACAGGTGCTGGCTACACCTTC	CASSRTGAGYTF
TRBV29-1	TRBD2	TRBJ2-3	many	TGCAGCGTAAAGACTAGCCCAGATACGCAGTATTTT	CSVKTSPDTQYF
TRBV20-1	TRBD1	TRBJ1-5	-	TGCAGTGCTAGAGTGCCGGGACAGGGAGATCAGCCCCAGCATTTT	CSARVPGQGDQPQHF